This T cell receptor (beta chain) was documented in a study of blood T cell repertoires in COVID-19. The wider study: There were acute and convalescent COVID-19 samples, and they came from the United States, Italy and Spain. T cells, B-cell-depleted T cells, or PBMCs supplied cDNA or gDNA.

Trimming took 1 base from V and 7 from J, leaving 8 bases between them. The CDR3 loop spans 13 amino acids. Germline CDR1 and CDR2: MGHRA and YSYEKL. Per the original methods: Nucleated cell counts were estimated from reference gene primer amplification. Data came from immunoSEQ multiplex PCR; TCRdb stores just in-frame clones and leaves some out. The V and J calls and clone size are taken from that table; D and trimming were inferred from the DNA. Among some 200,000 clones listed, approximately 86% were seen once. The chain recombines TRBV4-1 with TRBJ2-1; TRBD2 is a possible D gene (6 bases). The sequenced material came from PBMCs or T cells enriched from blood (not recorded which). The origin of this receptor is a man younger than 35 with acute COVID-19. CDR3 amino acids: CASSQAGTNEQFF. CDR3 DNA sequence: TGCGCCAGCAGCCAAGCCGGGACTAATGAGCAGTTCTTC.